The rows below give T cell receptor beta chains drawn from one sample of a study of cytomegalovirus exposure and HLA in healthy donors. Data came from immunoSEQ multiplex PCR; TCRdb stores just in-frame clones and leaves some out. Counted here are about 110,000 clones, just over 70% occurring once; the ten biggest clones make up about 0.8%. Material for sequencing was PBMCs. The source is a boy aged 5 to 17 in good health and CMV-seronegative. Each CDR3 is given with its conserved first and last residue. D genes are given only for firm matches. Clone size, where shown, is once, few, many, or a class for clones that have expanded.

CDR3 length	clone size	D gene	V gene	J gene	CDR3 protein	CDR3 DNA
13	.	TRBD1	TRBV7-3	TRBJ2-5	CASSRGQQETQYF	TGTGCCAGCAGCCGGGGACAGCAAGAGACCCAGTACTTC
15	.	TRBD1	TRBV5-3	TRBJ1-3	CARSLDRGTGNTIYF	TGTGCCAGAAGCTTGGACAGGGGTACTGGAAACACCATATATTTT
11	.	.	TRBV15	TRBJ2-1	CATQGYNEQFF	TGTGCCACCCAGGGGTACAATGAGCAGTTCTTC
17	.	TRBD2	TRBV11-2	TRBJ2-3	CASSSWRLAGVTDTQYF	TGTGCCAGCAGCTCCTGGCGACTAGCGGGGGTCACAGATACGCAGTATTTT
13	.	TRBD1	TRBV29-1	TRBJ1-1	CSVRTGGNTEAFF	TGCAGCGTACGGACAGGGGGCAACACTGAAGCTTTCTTT
13	.	TRBD1	TRBV19	TRBJ1-1	CASTSDRGAEAFF	TGTGCCAGTACCTCTGACAGGGGCGCTGAAGCTTTCTTT
17	.	TRBD1	TRBV7-9	TRBJ1-6	CASSFVRDSGGLSPLHF	TGTGCCAGCAGCTTCGTCCGGGACAGTGGAGGACTTTCACCCCTCCACTTT
18	few	.	TRBV10-3	TRBJ1-2	CAISGPPGLIWVDYGYTF	TGTGCCATCAGTGGTCCCCCAGGGCTTATTTGGGTCGACTATGGCTACACCTTC
17	.	.	TRBV21-1	TRBJ1-5	CASSKSLRQRTNQPQHF	TGTGCCAGCAGCAAATCCTTACGACAGAGAACTAATCAGCCCCAGCATTTT
12	.	.	TRBV2	TRBJ2-7	CASSAFTYEQYF	TGTGCCAGCAGTGCCTTTACCTACGAGCAGTACTTC
15	.	TRBD2	TRBV4-1	TRBJ2-3	CASSQVGGSFDTQYF	TGCGCCAGCAGCCAAGTGGGCGGGAGTTTCGATACGCAGTATTTT
15	.	TRBD1	TRBV6-5	TRBJ2-2	CASRRDRLNTGELFF	TGTGCCAGCAGAAGGGACAGGTTAAACACCGGGGAGCTGTTTTTT
19	.	.	TRBV15	TRBJ2-7	CATSRDSPAQGLRVFEQYF	TGTGCCACCAGCAGAGATTCACCGGCACAAGGACTAAGAGTCTTCGAGCAGTACTTC
15	.	TRBD1	TRBV10-3	TRBJ1-5	CAISESRARGQPQHF	TGTGCCATCAGTGAGTCAAGGGCCAGGGGGCAGCCCCAGCATTTT
14	.	.	TRBV6-4	TRBJ1-5	CASRTDTHYQPQHF	TGTGCCAGCAGAACGGACACCCACTATCAGCCCCAGCATTTT
14	once	TRBD1	TRBV5-4	TRBJ1-1	CASSSTGQKLKAFF	TGTGCCAGCAGCTCGACGGGACAGAAGCTAAAAGCTTTCTTT
15	.	.	TRBV7-2	TRBJ2-7	CASSLVVGGQSEQYF	TGTGCCAGCAGCTTAGTCGTCGGGGGGCAAAGCGAGCAGTACTTC
14	.	.	TRBV10-3	TRBJ1-3	CAISNGLSGNTIYF	TGTGCCATCAGTAACGGTCTCTCTGGAAACACCATATATTTT
16	once	.	TRBV19	TRBJ1-5	CASRSRWGESNQPQHF	TGTGCCAGTAGGTCTAGGTGGGGGGAGTCCAATCAGCCCCAGCATTTT
15	.	.	TRBV5-1	TRBJ1-1	CASSSLRPQGTEAFF	TGCGCCAGCAGTTCCCTGAGGCCCCAGGGGACTGAAGCTTTCTTT